This TCR beta chain derives from a study of prognosis after radiotherapy for stage I lung cancer. Peripheral blood, approximately 6 milliliters per draw, was collected at each of two time points. The study amplified the TCR beta CDR3 region from genomic DNA. This amplification was carried out by two rounds of multiplex PCR. Primers specific to each TRBV and TRBJ gene were used in first-round PCR. TCRdb redid the calling of the multiplex PCR reads with MiXCR, one entry per CDR3 protein. The sample has about 35,000 distinct CDR3 sequences; approximately 35% are singletons. About this clonotype itself: Antigen: not known. No conserved phenylalanine or tryptophan ends this CDR3, so it is likely a read error.

General study results and limits: Frequencies of TRBV and TRBJ gene use reportedly varied by whether patients had metastases.

Sequenced material: PBMCs, taken before or after stereotactic body radiation therapy (not recorded which). The receptor was derived from a donor over 45 with non-small cell lung cancer.

In DNA, the CDR3 is TGTGCCAGCAGTTACACAGGACAGGGCTACGAGCAGTACTTA. It yields the protein CASSYTGQGYEQYL. J is TRBJ2-7 and V is TRBV6-5; 8 bases are a match to TRBD1. The ends lost 2 bases at V and 3 bases at J; junction bases unmatched: 3. Germline V CDR1 and CDR2: MNHEY, SVGAGI. The CDR3 spans 14 residues.